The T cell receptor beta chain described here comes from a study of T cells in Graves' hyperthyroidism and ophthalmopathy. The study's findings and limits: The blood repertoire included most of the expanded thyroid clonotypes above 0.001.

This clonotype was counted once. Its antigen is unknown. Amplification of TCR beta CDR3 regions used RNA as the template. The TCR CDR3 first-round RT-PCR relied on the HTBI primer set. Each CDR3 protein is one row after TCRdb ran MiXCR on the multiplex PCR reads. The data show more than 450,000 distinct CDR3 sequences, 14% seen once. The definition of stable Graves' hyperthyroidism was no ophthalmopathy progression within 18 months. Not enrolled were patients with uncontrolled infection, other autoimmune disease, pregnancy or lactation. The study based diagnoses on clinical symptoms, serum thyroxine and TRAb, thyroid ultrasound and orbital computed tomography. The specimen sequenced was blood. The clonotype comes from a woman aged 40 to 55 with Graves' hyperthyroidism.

The DNA for the CDR3 is TGTGCCAGCAGCCCAGCCGAGGCCTATTACACTGAAGCTTTCTTT. This sequence encodes CASSPAEAYYTEAFF. The chain couples TRBV7-9 to TRBJ1-1; D is ambiguous. The V gene's germline CDR1 is SEHNR and CDR2 FQNEAQ (reference sequence). The V gene lost 5 bases and the J gene lost 3 bases, with 16 bases spanning the gap. The CDR3 runs 15 residues.